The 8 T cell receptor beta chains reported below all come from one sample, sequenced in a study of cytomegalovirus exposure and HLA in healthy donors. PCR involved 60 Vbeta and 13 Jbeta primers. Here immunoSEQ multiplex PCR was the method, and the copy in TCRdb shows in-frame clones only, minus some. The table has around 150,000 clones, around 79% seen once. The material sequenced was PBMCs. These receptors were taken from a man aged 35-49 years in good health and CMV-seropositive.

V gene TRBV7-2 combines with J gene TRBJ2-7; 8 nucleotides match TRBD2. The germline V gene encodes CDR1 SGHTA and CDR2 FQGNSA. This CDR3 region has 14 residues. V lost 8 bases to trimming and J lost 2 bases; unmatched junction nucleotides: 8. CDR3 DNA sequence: TGTGCCAGCGGAAACAGCGGGAGTACCTACGAGCAGTACTTC. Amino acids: CASGNSGSTYEQYF.

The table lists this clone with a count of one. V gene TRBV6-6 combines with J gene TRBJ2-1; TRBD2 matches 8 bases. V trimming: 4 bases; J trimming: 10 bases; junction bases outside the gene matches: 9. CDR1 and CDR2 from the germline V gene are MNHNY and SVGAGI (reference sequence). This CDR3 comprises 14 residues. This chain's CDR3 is CASSSTTSVGEQFF. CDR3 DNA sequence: TGTGCCAGCAGTTCGACGACTAGCGTGGGAGAGCAGTTCTTC.

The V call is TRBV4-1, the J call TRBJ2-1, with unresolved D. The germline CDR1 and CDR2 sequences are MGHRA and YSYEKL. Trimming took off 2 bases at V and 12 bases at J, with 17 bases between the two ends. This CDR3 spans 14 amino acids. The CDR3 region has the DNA TGCGCCAGCAGCCAACACCTTTTCGGAGAGAGGCAGTTCTTC. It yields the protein CASSQHLFGERQFF.

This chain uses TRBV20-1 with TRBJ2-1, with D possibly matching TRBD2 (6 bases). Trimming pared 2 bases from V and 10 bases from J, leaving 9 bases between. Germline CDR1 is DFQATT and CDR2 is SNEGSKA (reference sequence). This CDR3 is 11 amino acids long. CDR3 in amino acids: CSARRDSEQFF. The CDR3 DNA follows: TGCAGTGCTAGACGGGACTCAGAGCAGTTCTTC.

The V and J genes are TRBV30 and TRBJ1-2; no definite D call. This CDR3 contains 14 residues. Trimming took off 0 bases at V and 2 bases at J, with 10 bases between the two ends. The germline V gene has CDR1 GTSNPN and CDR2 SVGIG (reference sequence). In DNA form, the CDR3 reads TGTGCCTGGAGTGTACGGCCCAGGAACTATGGCTACACCTTC. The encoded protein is CAWSVRPRNYGYTF.

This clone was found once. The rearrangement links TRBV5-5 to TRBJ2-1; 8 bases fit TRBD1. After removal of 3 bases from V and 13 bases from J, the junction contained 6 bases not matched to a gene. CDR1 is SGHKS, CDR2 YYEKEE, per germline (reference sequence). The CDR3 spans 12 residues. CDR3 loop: CASSSPTGDQFF. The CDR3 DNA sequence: TGTGCCAGCAGCTCGCCGACAGGGGACCAGTTCTTC.

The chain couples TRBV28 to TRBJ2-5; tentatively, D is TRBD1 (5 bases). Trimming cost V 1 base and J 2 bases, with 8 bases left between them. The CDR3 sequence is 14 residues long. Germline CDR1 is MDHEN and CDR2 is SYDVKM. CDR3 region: CASSLSTAQETQYF. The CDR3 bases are TGTGCCAGCAGTTTATCGACAGCTCAAGAGACCCAGTACTTC. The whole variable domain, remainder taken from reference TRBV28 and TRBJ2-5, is DVKVTQSSRYLVKRTGEKVFLECVQDMDHENMFWYRQDPGLGLRLIYFSYDVKMKEKGDIPEGYSVSREKKERFSLILESASTNQTSMYLCASSLSTAQETQYFGPGTRLLVL.

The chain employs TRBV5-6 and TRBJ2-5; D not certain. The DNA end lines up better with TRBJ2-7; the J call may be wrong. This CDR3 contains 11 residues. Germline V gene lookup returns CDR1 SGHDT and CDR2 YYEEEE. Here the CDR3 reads CASSFYAEQYF. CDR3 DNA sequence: TGTGCCAGCAGCTTTTACGCCGAGCAGTACTTC.